The rows below give T cell receptor beta chains drawn from one sample of a study of vaccination and CD4 T cells after COVID-19. These receptors are not linked to any known antigen. TCRdb redid the calling of the PCR reads with MiXCR, one entry per CDR3 protein. Among roughly 4,200 distinct CDR3 sequences listed, 43% were seen once. The sample taken for sequencing was CD4+ T cells from blood, cultured in vitro. The receptors derive from a human donor who had recovered from COVID-19. CDR3s include the opening cysteine and the closing phenylalanine or tryptophan. D genes are given only for firm matches. The size entry is marked missing in some rows and otherwise reads once, few, many or a size class.

cdr3_nt: TGTGCCAGCACCTCAAGATCTGAAGCTTTCTTT
cdr3_aa: CASTSRSEAFF
cdr3_length: 11
clone_size: few
j_call: TRBJ1-1
d_call: -
v_call: TRBV7-9

cdr3_nt: TGTGCCACCAGCAGACAGGTCAATCAGCCCCAGCATTTT
cdr3_aa: CATSRQVNQPQHF
cdr3_length: 13
clone_size: -
j_call: TRBJ1-5
d_call: -
v_call: TRBV15

cdr3_nt: TGCAGTGCTCCCCGGTCGACAGGGTTCACAGATACGCAGTATTTT
cdr3_aa: CSAPRSTGFTDTQYF
cdr3_length: 15
clone_size: -
j_call: TRBJ2-3
d_call: TRBD1
v_call: TRBV20-1

cdr3_nt: TGTGCCAGCAGCCCATACCAGCGGGACTACGAGCAGTACTTC
cdr3_aa: CASSPYQRDYEQYF
cdr3_length: 14
clone_size: few
j_call: TRBJ2-7
d_call: TRBD2
v_call: TRBV7-2

cdr3_nt: TGCAGTGCTGCCAGGACAGGGGGTAGTGGAATCTATGGCTACACCTTC
cdr3_aa: CSAARTGGSGIYGYTF
cdr3_length: 16
clone_size: -
j_call: TRBJ1-2
d_call: TRBD1
v_call: TRBV20-1

cdr3_nt: TGTGCCAGCAGCGAACAGGGGACAAGGGGCTACACCTTC
cdr3_aa: CASSEQGTRGYTF
cdr3_length: 13
clone_size: -
j_call: TRBJ1-2
d_call: TRBD1
v_call: TRBV6-1

cdr3_nt: TGTGCCAGCAGCTTATTCCCAGGCCCCCGTTACGAGCAGTACTTC
cdr3_aa: CASSLFPGPRYEQYF
cdr3_length: 15
clone_size: few
j_call: TRBJ2-7
d_call: -
v_call: TRBV11-3

cdr3_nt: TGTGCCAGCAGTAGACCCTCTTCACCCCTCCACTTT
cdr3_aa: CASSRPSSPLHF
cdr3_length: 12
clone_size: few
j_call: TRBJ1-6
d_call: -
v_call: TRBV7-9

cdr3_nt: TGCAGTGCTCCGACTAGCGGGAGGGGAGATACGCAGTATTTT
cdr3_aa: CSAPTSGRGDTQYF
cdr3_length: 14
clone_size: few
j_call: TRBJ2-3
d_call: TRBD2
v_call: TRBV20-1

cdr3_nt: TGTGCCAGCAGCTTAGACTACAATGAGCAGTTCTTC
cdr3_aa: CASSLDYNEQFF
cdr3_length: 12
clone_size: -
j_call: TRBJ2-1
d_call: -
v_call: TRBV7-9

cdr3_nt: TGTGCCAGCAGCACGTTTCATCGGCCCCAGCATTTT
cdr3_aa: CASSTFHRPQHF
cdr3_length: 12
clone_size: -
j_call: TRBJ1-5
d_call: -
v_call: TRBV28

cdr3_nt: TGTGCCAGCAGCTTAACCGGTAGCGCAGATACGCAGTATTTT
cdr3_aa: CASSLTGSADTQYF
cdr3_length: 14
clone_size: few
j_call: TRBJ2-3
d_call: -
v_call: TRBV7-9

cdr3_nt: TGTGCCAGCAGTCTTGGGCATATTCTCGGGTCGAACACTGAAGCTTTCTTT
cdr3_aa: CASSLGHILGSNTEAFF
cdr3_length: 17
clone_size: -
j_call: TRBJ1-1
d_call: -
v_call: TRBV27

cdr3_nt: TGCAGTGGGGGGACAGACAGACAAGAGACCCAGTACTTC
cdr3_aa: CSGGTDRQETQYF
cdr3_length: 13
clone_size: -
j_call: TRBJ2-5
d_call: TRBD1
v_call: TRBV20-1

cdr3_nt: TGTGCCAGCAGCCCAAACAGGGGGGAGAACTATGGCTACACCTTC
cdr3_aa: CASSPNRGENYGYTF
cdr3_length: 15
clone_size: -
j_call: TRBJ1-2
d_call: TRBD1
v_call: TRBV11-1

cdr3_nt: TGTGCCAGCAGTTTTACCCGGGTAGATCGGGGGGCTTTCTTT
cdr3_aa: CASSFTRVDRGAFF
cdr3_length: 14
clone_size: few
j_call: TRBJ1-1
d_call: -
v_call: TRBV12-3/TRBV12-4

cdr3_nt: TGTGCCAGCAGTACCCGGGACGGAACCTACGAGCAGTACTTC
cdr3_aa: CASSTRDGTYEQYF
cdr3_length: 14
clone_size: -
j_call: TRBJ2-7
d_call: -
v_call: TRBV2

cdr3_nt: TGTGCCACCAGCAGAGAAGTAGGGGGTCGCAATGAGCAGTTCTTC
cdr3_aa: CATSREVGGRNEQFF
cdr3_length: 15
clone_size: -
j_call: TRBJ2-1
d_call: -
v_call: TRBV15

cdr3_nt: TGTGCCACTTCGGACAGTACTTATAATTCACCCCTCCACTTT
cdr3_aa: CATSDSTYNSPLHF
cdr3_length: 14
clone_size: few
j_call: TRBJ1-6
d_call: -
v_call: TRBV19

cdr3_nt: TGTGCCAGCAGCCAGACTTCGTGGCAAGAGACCCAGTACTTC
cdr3_aa: CASSQTSWQETQYF
cdr3_length: 14
clone_size: -
j_call: TRBJ2-5
d_call: -
v_call: TRBV6-1

cdr3_nt: TGCAGTGCTTGGGAAGGGGGGACAGGAGATTCACCCCTCCACTTT
cdr3_aa: CSAWEGGTGDSPLHF
cdr3_length: 15
clone_size: -
j_call: TRBJ1-6
d_call: TRBD1
v_call: TRBV20-1

cdr3_nt: TGTGCCAGCAGCTTAGGGGCGGGAGGGCCCGTGGAAGAGCAGTACTTC
cdr3_aa: CASSLGAGGPVEEQYF
cdr3_length: 16
clone_size: -
j_call: TRBJ2-7
d_call: TRBD2
v_call: TRBV7-9

cdr3_nt: TGTGCTAGCAGCAGGGGGCTGAACACTGAAGCTTTCTTT
cdr3_aa: CASSRGLNTEAFF
cdr3_length: 13
clone_size: -
j_call: TRBJ1-1
d_call: TRBD1
v_call: TRBV7-7

cdr3_nt: TGTGCCAGCAGCTTAGACCAAAACCCCCACGAGCAGTACTTC
cdr3_aa: CASSLDQNPHEQYF
cdr3_length: 14
clone_size: -
j_call: TRBJ2-7
d_call: -
v_call: TRBV7-2

cdr3_nt: TGTGCCAGCAGCTTAGTATGGACAGGAGATTCCTACGAGCAGTACTTC
cdr3_aa: CASSLVWTGDSYEQYF
cdr3_length: 16
clone_size: -
j_call: TRBJ2-7
d_call: TRBD1
v_call: TRBV7-8

cdr3_nt: TGTGCCAGCAGGCGACAGGGAAGGGCCTATGGCTACACCTTC
cdr3_aa: CASRRQGRAYGYTF
cdr3_length: 14
clone_size: -
j_call: TRBJ1-2
d_call: TRBD1
v_call: TRBV5-6

cdr3_nt: TGTGCCAGCAGTTACCAGCTGTGGGAGCAGTACTTC
cdr3_aa: CASSYQLWEQYF
cdr3_length: 12
clone_size: -
j_call: TRBJ2-7
d_call: -
v_call: TRBV6-2/TRBV6-3

cdr3_nt: TGTGCCAGCAGCCAGGCTACCACCGGGGAGCTGTTTTTT
cdr3_aa: CASSQATTGELFF
cdr3_length: 13
clone_size: few
j_call: TRBJ2-2
d_call: -
v_call: TRBV14

cdr3_nt: TGTGCCAGCAGCTCCGCAGATACGCAGTATTTT
cdr3_aa: CASSSADTQYF
cdr3_length: 11
clone_size: -
j_call: TRBJ2-3
d_call: -
v_call: TRBV7-8

cdr3_nt: TGTGCCAGCAGGGCTAGCGGCAACTTCGGTACGCAGTATTTT
cdr3_aa: CASRASGNFGTQYF
cdr3_length: 14
clone_size: -
j_call: TRBJ2-3
d_call: TRBD2
v_call: TRBV2